These T cell receptor beta chains were read from a single sample in a study of technical replicates of blood from several donors. The protocol was immunoSEQ multiplex PCR, while the TCRdb copy is restricted to in-frame clones and leaves out a portion. The sample has about 83,000 clones, about 91% seen once; the top ten hold approximately 0.25%. The sample was T cells isolated from PBMCs. These TCRs come from a human donor in good health. CDR3s include the opening cysteine and the closing phenylalanine or tryptophan. Each record gives: V gene, clone size, D gene, J gene, CDR3 protein, CDR3 DNA. D genes are given only for firm matches. Size values are once, few and many counts, or a class for expanded clones, and some rows have none.

v_call: TRBV7-9; clone_size: -; d_call: -; j_call: TRBJ2-3; cdr3_aa: CASSLVGRVSDTQYF; cdr3_nt: TGTGCCAGCAGCTTAGTAGGCAGGGTATCAGATACGCAGTATTTT
v_call: TRBV6-1; clone_size: once; d_call: -; j_call: TRBJ2-7; cdr3_aa: CASSEASSEYEQYF; cdr3_nt: TGTGCCAGCAGTGAAGCGTCTAGCGAGTACGAGCAGTACTTC
v_call: TRBV14; clone_size: -; d_call: -; j_call: TRBJ2-1; cdr3_aa: CASSLGGLFYNEQFF; cdr3_nt: TGTGCCAGCAGCTTGGGGGGGCTGTTCTACAATGAGCAGTTCTTC
v_call: TRBV2; clone_size: -; d_call: -; j_call: TRBJ2-7; cdr3_aa: CASSSGPGYEQYF; cdr3_nt: TGTGCCAGCAGTTCCGGTCCAGGTTACGAGCAGTACTTC
v_call: TRBV11-3; clone_size: -; d_call: TRBD2; j_call: TRBJ2-5; cdr3_aa: CASSLVLAGGLETQYF; cdr3_nt: TGTGCCAGCAGCTTAGTACTAGCGGGGGGGCTTGAGACCCAGTACTTC
v_call: TRBV11-2; clone_size: -; d_call: -; j_call: TRBJ2-4; cdr3_aa: CASSLVPRDLKNIQYF; cdr3_nt: TGTGCCAGCAGCTTAGTCCCTCGGGACTTAAAAAACATTCAGTACTTC
v_call: TRBV7-8; clone_size: -; d_call: -; j_call: TRBJ2-7; cdr3_aa: CASSSGIGGWEQYF; cdr3_nt: TGTGCCAGCAGTTCGGGAATAGGAGGATGGGAGCAGTACTTC
v_call: TRBV5-1; clone_size: -; d_call: -; j_call: TRBJ1-3; cdr3_aa: CASSLVASIPGNTIYF; cdr3_nt: TGCGCCAGCAGCTTGGTGGCATCCATTCCTGGAAACACCATATATTTT
v_call: TRBV18; clone_size: once; d_call: TRBD1; j_call: TRBJ1-2; cdr3_aa: CASSPRDREGYTF; cdr3_nt: TGTGCCAGCTCACCCCGGGACAGAGAAGGCTACACCTTC
v_call: TRBV6-1; clone_size: -; d_call: TRBD2; j_call: TRBJ2-1; cdr3_aa: CASSGQGSSGGVLNEQFF; cdr3_nt: TGTGCCAGCAGTGGACAGGGTAGTAGCGGGGGGGTTCTCAATGAGCAGTTCTTC
v_call: TRBV7-2; clone_size: -; d_call: -; j_call: TRBJ1-6; cdr3_aa: CASSARPEEITLNSPLHF; cdr3_nt: TGTGCCAGCAGCGCCCGTCCAGAGGAGATTACACTTAATTCACCCCTCCACTTT
v_call: TRBV2; clone_size: -; d_call: -; j_call: TRBJ2-4; cdr3_aa: CASSDRGPSKNIQYF; cdr3_nt: TGTGCCAGCAGTGACAGGGGTCCCAGCAAAAACATTCAGTACTTC
v_call: TRBV6-1; clone_size: -; d_call: -; j_call: TRBJ2-6; cdr3_aa: CASSSGMTGANVLTF; cdr3_nt: TGTGCCAGCAGCTCAGGGATGACTGGGGCCAACGTCCTGACTTTC
v_call: TRBV9; clone_size: -; d_call: -; j_call: TRBJ1-3; cdr3_aa: CASSVEGQGLNTIYF; cdr3_nt: TGTGCCAGCAGCGTAGAGGGCCAGGGGTTGAACACCATATATTTT
v_call: TRBV5-5; clone_size: once; d_call: TRBD1; j_call: TRBJ1-2; cdr3_aa: CASSLGQEGAFYGYTF; cdr3_nt: TGTGCCAGCAGTCTCGGACAGGAGGGAGCTTTTTATGGCTACACCTTC
v_call: TRBV7-7; clone_size: once; d_call: -; j_call: TRBJ1-4; cdr3_aa: CASSLNAGPDEKLFF; cdr3_nt: TGTGCCAGCAGCTTAAATGCGGGGCCCGATGAAAAACTGTTTTTT
v_call: TRBV4-1; clone_size: -; d_call: -; j_call: TRBJ2-2; cdr3_aa: CATEGGGGPGELFF; cdr3_nt: TGCGCCACCGAAGGGGGGGGTGGCCCCGGGGAGCTGTTTTTT
v_call: TRBV7-9; clone_size: -; d_call: -; j_call: TRBJ1-1; cdr3_aa: CASSFILRQRNTEAFF; cdr3_nt: TGTGCCAGCAGCTTTATACTCCGACAGAGGAACACTGAAGCTTTCTTT
v_call: TRBV5-8; clone_size: -; d_call: -; j_call: TRBJ1-5; cdr3_aa: CASSGQVRNQPQHF; cdr3_nt: TGTGCCAGCAGCGGCCAGGTCAGGAATCAGCCCCAGCATTTT
v_call: TRBV5-1; clone_size: -; d_call: -; j_call: TRBJ2-1; cdr3_aa: CASSLIPRGDNEQFF; cdr3_nt: TGCGCCAGCAGCTTGATTCCCAGGGGAGATAATGAGCAGTTCTTC
v_call: TRBV5-1; clone_size: -; d_call: -; j_call: TRBJ1-2; cdr3_aa: CASSLSPSNYGYTF; cdr3_nt: TGCGCCAGCAGCTTAAGCCCATCTAACTATGGCTACACCTTC
v_call: TRBV19; clone_size: few; d_call: -; j_call: TRBJ1-5; cdr3_aa: CASSTRNQPQHF; cdr3_nt: TGTGCCAGTAGTACGAGGAATCAGCCCCAGCATTTT
v_call: TRBV15; clone_size: -; d_call: -; j_call: TRBJ2-7; cdr3_aa: CATSRDLTGYEQYF; cdr3_nt: TGTGCCACCAGCAGAGATCTGACAGGCTACGAGCAGTACTTC
v_call: TRBV4-2; clone_size: once; d_call: TRBD1; j_call: TRBJ1-3; cdr3_aa: CASSQEQDRANTIYF; cdr3_nt: TGTGCCAGCAGCCAAGAGCAGGACAGGGCCAACACCATATATTTT
v_call: TRBV6-5; clone_size: -; d_call: TRBD2; j_call: TRBJ2-1; cdr3_aa: CASSYSSGRKVNEQFF; cdr3_nt: TGTGCCAGCAGTTACTCGAGCGGGAGAAAAGTGAATGAGCAGTTCTTC
v_call: TRBV28; clone_size: -; d_call: -; j_call: TRBJ1-4; cdr3_aa: CASSSAGATNEKLFF; cdr3_nt: TGTGCCAGCAGTTCTGCGGGTGCAACTAATGAAAAACTGTTTTTT
v_call: TRBV27; clone_size: few; d_call: -; j_call: TRBJ2-3; cdr3_aa: CASSFGQADTQYF; cdr3_nt: TGTGCCAGCAGTTTTGGGCAGGCAGATACGCAGTATTTT
v_call: TRBV15; clone_size: -; d_call: -; j_call: TRBJ1-2; cdr3_aa: CATSRVPGGYTF; cdr3_nt: TGTGCCACCAGCAGAGTACCGGGTGGCTACACCTTC
v_call: TRBV5-1; clone_size: -; d_call: -; j_call: TRBJ2-7; cdr3_aa: CASSTGITYEQYF; cdr3_nt: TGCGCCAGCAGCACCGGGATTACCTACGAGCAGTACTTC
v_call: TRBV6-5; clone_size: -; d_call: -; j_call: TRBJ1-2; cdr3_aa: CASSYQGIGYGYTF; cdr3_nt: TGTGCCAGCAGTTATCAGGGAATCGGCTATGGCTACACCTTC
v_call: TRBV11-2; clone_size: -; d_call: TRBD2; j_call: TRBJ2-2; cdr3_aa: CASSPTYGGGTGELFF; cdr3_nt: TGTGCCAGCAGCCCCACCTATGGCGGGGGTACCGGGGAGCTGTTTTTT
v_call: TRBV27; clone_size: -; d_call: -; j_call: TRBJ2-1; cdr3_aa: CASSPLGSDQEQFF; cdr3_nt: TGTGCCAGCAGTCCCCTCGGTAGCGACCAGGAGCAGTTCTTC
v_call: TRBV2; clone_size: -; d_call: -; j_call: TRBJ2-5; cdr3_aa: CASSFGGTESQYF; cdr3_nt: TGTGCCAGCAGCTTCGGCGGCACGGAAAGCCAGTACTTC
v_call: TRBV11-3; clone_size: -; d_call: -; j_call: TRBJ2-1; cdr3_aa: CASSFSSLNEQFF; cdr3_nt: TGTGCCAGCAGCTTCTCTAGCCTCAATGAGCAGTTCTTC
v_call: TRBV27; clone_size: -; d_call: -; j_call: TRBJ2-7; cdr3_aa: CASSLSGSGRSYEQYF; cdr3_nt: TGTGCCAGCAGTTTAAGCGGCAGCGGTAGATCCTACGAGCAGTACTTC
v_call: TRBV6-5; clone_size: -; d_call: TRBD1; j_call: TRBJ1-1; cdr3_aa: CASGQGGNTEAFF; cdr3_nt: TGTGCCAGCGGACAGGGTGGGAACACTGAAGCTTTCTTT
v_call: TRBV21-1; clone_size: -; d_call: -; j_call: TRBJ2-2; cdr3_aa: CASSKGVRDRRTGELFF; cdr3_nt: TGTGCCAGCAGCAAAGGGGTACGGGACAGAAGGACCGGGGAGCTGTTTTTT
v_call: TRBV9; clone_size: -; d_call: -; j_call: TRBJ2-7; cdr3_aa: CASSVVSAGGEQYF; cdr3_nt: TGTGCCAGCAGCGTAGTTAGCGCGGGCGGCGAGCAGTACTTC
v_call: TRBV2; clone_size: once; d_call: TRBD1; j_call: TRBJ2-7; cdr3_aa: CAIQTGNEQYF; cdr3_nt: TGTGCCATCCAGACAGGGAACGAGCAGTACTTC
v_call: TRBV19; clone_size: -; d_call: -; j_call: TRBJ1-1; cdr3_aa: CASSTRTIGTEAFF; cdr3_nt: TGTGCCAGTAGTACTCGGACAATTGGTACTGAAGCTTTCTTT
v_call: TRBV25-1; clone_size: once; d_call: TRBD2; j_call: TRBJ2-5; cdr3_aa: CASFSRGAGETQYF; cdr3_nt: TGTGCCAGCTTCTCGCGGGGGGCGGGTGAGACCCAGTACTTC
v_call: TRBV18; clone_size: -; d_call: TRBD1; j_call: TRBJ1-4; cdr3_aa: CASSPDRTGELFF; cdr3_nt: TGTGCCAGCTCACCCGACAGAACAGGGGAACTGTTTTTT
v_call: TRBV13; clone_size: -; d_call: -; j_call: TRBJ2-1; cdr3_aa: CASSRAGTEFF; cdr3_nt: TGTGCCAGCAGCCGAGCAGGAACGGAGTTCTTC
v_call: TRBV5-1; clone_size: once; d_call: -; j_call: TRBJ2-3; cdr3_aa: CASSLALDTQYF; cdr3_nt: TGCGCCAGCAGCTTGGCCCTAGATACGCAGTATTTT
v_call: TRBV29-1; clone_size: -; d_call: TRBD1; j_call: TRBJ2-7; cdr3_aa: CSVESDREYEQYF; cdr3_nt: TGCAGCGTTGAAAGTGACAGGGAATACGAGCAGTACTTC
v_call: TRBV7-9; clone_size: -; d_call: TRBD2; j_call: TRBJ2-7; cdr3_aa: CASSLDGLAVISYEQYF; cdr3_nt: TGTGCCAGCAGCTTAGATGGACTAGCGGTTATCTCCTACGAGCAGTACTTC
v_call: TRBV4-1; clone_size: -; d_call: -; j_call: TRBJ2-3; cdr3_aa: CASSQSRGNTDTQYF; cdr3_nt: TGCGCCAGCAGCCAAAGCCGGGGGAACACAGATACGCAGTATTTT
v_call: TRBV7-6; clone_size: -; d_call: TRBD2; j_call: TRBJ2-1; cdr3_aa: CASSPLAGPYNEQFF; cdr3_nt: TGTGCCAGCAGCCCACTAGCGGGGCCCTACAATGAGCAGTTCTTC
v_call: TRBV9; clone_size: -; d_call: TRBD2; j_call: TRBJ2-1; cdr3_aa: CASSVASGRNEQFF; cdr3_nt: TGTGCCAGCAGCGTAGCTAGCGGGAGGAATGAGCAGTTCTTC
v_call: TRBV5-1; clone_size: -; d_call: TRBD1; j_call: TRBJ1-4; cdr3_aa: CASSTGQATNEKLFF; cdr3_nt: TGCGCCAGCAGCACTGGACAGGCAACTAATGAAAAACTGTTTTTT
v_call: TRBV4-2; clone_size: -; d_call: -; j_call: TRBJ1-1; cdr3_aa: CASSQESGYGTEAFF; cdr3_nt: TGTGCCAGCAGCCAAGAGTCAGGGTACGGCACTGAAGCTTTCTTT
v_call: TRBV28; clone_size: -; d_call: -; j_call: TRBJ1-1; cdr3_aa: CASSPLRYTEAFF; cdr3_nt: TGTGCCAGCAGTCCACTGCGGTACACTGAAGCTTTCTTT